This passage covers 11 T cell receptor beta chains from one sample sequenced in a study of lymphopenia after photon versus proton radiotherapy. This table comes from immunoSEQ multiplex PCR, and its TCRdb copy is limited to in-frame clones, with some not included. The sample shows 55,000 to 70,000 clones, around 88% of them seen only once. The specimen was peripheral blood, collected from a patient treated with photon-based radiotherapy. These receptors came from a man between 40 and 49 years old with gastric cancer.

A single count supports this clone. V gene TRBV15 combines with J gene TRBJ2-2; the match to TRBD2 covers 8 bases. Germline V gives CDR1 LNHNV, CDR2 YYDKDF (reference sequence). The V and J ends lost 0 bases and 1 base, in that order; junction bases with no gene match: 4. This CDR3 has 17 residues. The CDR3 sequence is CATSRDGAGGNTGELFF. DNA of the CDR3: TGTGCCACCAGCAGAGACGGGGCGGGAGGGAACACCGGGGAGCTGTTTTTT.

The V and J genes are TRBV29-1 and TRBJ1-2; TRBD1 might be the D (6 bases). CDR1 and CDR2 (germline): SQVTM, ANQGSEA. Trimming shortened V by 1 base and J by 4 bases, and 16 bases separated the two germline ends. This CDR3 contains 15 residues. The CDR3 loop reads CSVEVQGRYGYGYTF. CDR3 in DNA: TGCAGCGTTGAAGTCCAGGGGAGGTATGGCTATGGCTACACCTTC.

The rearrangement links TRBV7-6 to TRBJ1-4; TRBD1 might be the D (5 bases). There are 18 residues in the CDR3. CDR1 and CDR2 from the germline V gene are SGHVS and FNYEAQ. V lost 5 bases, J lost 10 bases, and 29 bases lay in between. The CDR3 is CASSIGGFTGTDKGKLFF. The CDR3 DNA reads as TGTGCCAGCAGCATAGGAGGGTTTACCGGGACTGACAAGGGAAAACTGTTTTTT.

The chain combines TRBV4-2 with TRBJ2-7; perhaps TRBD2 as D (5 bases). This CDR3 comprises 16 residues. V was shortened by 5 bases and J by 0 bases, with 17 bases between the two germline ends. Germline CDR1 and CDR2: LGHNA and YNFKEQ. The CDR3 loop reads CASSYRTGGGSYEQYF. CDR3 DNA: TGTGCCAGCAGCTACCGAACCGGCGGAGGCTCCTACGAGCAGTACTTC.

The table lists this clone with a few counts. The rearrangement uses TRBV7-2 and TRBJ2-2; 11 bases align to TRBD1. Germline V gives CDR1 SGHTA, CDR2 FQGNSA. The CDR3 contains 15 residues. V lost 5 bases to trimming and J lost 7 bases; unmatched junction nucleotides: 6. The CDR3 sequence: CASSARTGGGGELFF. The CDR3 nucleotides are TGTGCCAGCAGCGCCCGGACAGGGGGCGGCGGGGAGCTGTTTTTT.

In its sample, this clone was seen once. The V and J genes are TRBV30 and TRBJ1-3, with D maybe TRBD1 (6 bases). V lost 8 bases to trimming and J lost 0 bases, with 11 bases between them. The CDR3 is 13 amino acids. The germline V gene encodes CDR1 GTSNPN and CDR2 SVGIG (reference sequence). Written as DNA, the CDR3 is TGTGCCACCCAGGGGCACTCTGGAAACACCATATATTTT. This sequence encodes CATQGHSGNTIYF.

A note on this clone: In the same sample, other DNA sequences code for this CDR3. V is TRBV5-1 and J is TRBJ2-3, with a tentative D call TRBD2 (5 bases). The V and J ends lost 1 base and 1 base respectively, with 10 bases between them. Per the germline V gene, CDR1 is SGHRS and CDR2 is YFSETQ. CDR3 size: 15 residues. The CDR3 sequence: CASSLRGLGTDTQYF. In DNA form, the CDR3 reads TGCGCCAGCAGCTTGCGGGGTCTCGGCACAGATACGCAGTATTTT.

The chain couples TRBV30 to TRBJ2-3; possible D gene TRBD2, 5 bases. The CDR3 is made up of 15 amino acids. Trimming cost V 2 bases and J 3 bases, with 15 bases left between them. From germline, CDR1 is GTSNPN and CDR2 SVGIG (reference sequence). CDR3 sequence: CAWSLSGGATDTQYF. CDR3 nucleotide sequence: TGTGCCTGGAGTCTCTCCGGAGGCGCAACAGATACGCAGTATTTT.

The genes are TRBV6-6 and TRBJ2-2, with 7 bases fitting TRBD1. The length of the CDR3 is 16 residues. J lost 0 bases, V lost 6 bases, and 7 bases had no gene match. Germline V lookup: CDR1 MNHNY, CDR2 SVGAGI (reference sequence). DNA for the CDR3: TGTGCCAGCAGCTGGACCGGGACAGCGAACACCGGGGAGCTGTTTTTT. This gives the protein CASSWTGTANTGELFF.

The CDR3 nucleotides read TGTGCCAGCAGCGAATCGGGACAGGGGGTCTATGGCTACACCTTC. This translates into CASSESGQGVYGYTF. The V and J genes are TRBV7-9 and TRBJ1-2, with 11 positions matching TRBD1. The length of the CDR3 is 15 residues. Looked up from germline, CDR1 is SEHNR and CDR2 is FQNEAQ (reference sequence). V trimming: 5 bases; J trimming: 4 bases; junction bases outside the gene matches: 6.

This rearrangement joins TRBV11-2 to TRBJ2-7, with D perhaps given as TRBD1 or TRBD2 (5 bases each). Trimming took off 2 bases at V and 1 base at J, with 9 bases between the two ends. Looked up from germline, CDR1 is SGHAT and CDR2 is FQNNGV. The CDR3 is 14 residues long. Here the CDR3 reads CASSLQGRSYEQYF. The CDR3 region has the DNA TGTGCCAGCAGCTTACAGGGACGGTCCTACGAGCAGTACTTC.